This TCR beta chain was sequenced for a study of T cells in Graves' hyperthyroidism and ophthalmopathy (dated by TCRdb to about 2019). About the full investigation: Peripheral blood samples were taken at the time of initial diagnosis, prior to any treatment. To identify distinguishing TCR V-J signatures, a discovery cohort of 90 to 100 patients was used, comprising 40 to 45 with Graves' ophthalmopathy and around 60 with stable Graves' hyperthyroidism. An independent validation cohort of under 20 hyperthyroidism patients and some 15 patients who later progressed to ophthalmopathy tested prospective prediction of ophthalmopathy. For training and testing, the approximately 92 patients in the discovery cohort were randomly divided in a 7:3 ratio. Thyroid tissue and blood T-cell repertoires from roughly six Graves' hyperthyroidism patients were also compared in the study. Following sampling, methimazole starting at 30 mg daily was given to hyperthyroidism patients, and high-dose intravenous methylprednisolone was given to ophthalmopathy patients. The paper reports TCR Vbeta CDR3 sequencing of approximately 140 peripheral blood samples: under 45 ophthalmopathy, roughly 74 hyperthyroidism and roughly 17 progressor patients. What the authors observed across the whole study: In cross-validation, a model built on a 13 V-J signature told ophthalmopathy apart from stable hyperthyroidism with approximately 91% sensitivity and 81% to 82% specificity, and in testing the same model reached 80%/75%. Sample size was not statistically predetermined, and blinding of investigators to group allocation was not performed. During validation, the model predicted progression to ophthalmopathy a median of around six months ahead of onset, with approximately 70% sensitivity and 72% to 85% specificity. Most expanded thyroid clonotypes (frequency above 0.001) were also detected in blood, a finding suggesting that blood repertoires may reflect thyroid immune responses.

As regards this clonotype: Its recognized antigen is unknown. It has no much larger one-base neighbor in the sample; base qualities were not kept.

Stable Graves' hyperthyroidism was defined as the absence of progression to ophthalmopathy over 18 months of follow-up. The hyperthyroidism patients were between 18 and 65 years old and newly diagnosed, with a disease duration of less than 2 months. The study excluded patients with uncontrolled infections, other autoimmune diseases, pregnancy or lactation. Clinical symptoms, serum thyroxine and TRAb, thyroid ultrasound, and orbital computed tomography formed the basis for the diagnoses. Ficoll-Paque density gradient centrifugation was used to isolate PBMCs from under 11 ml of fresh peripheral blood. Total RNA was extracted with Trizol reagent, and quality was checked on an Agilent 2100 Bioanalyzer. V and J are truncated by 1 base and 3 bases respectively, leaving an intervening sequence of 10 bases. The germline V gene encodes CDR1 MGHRA and CDR2 YSYEKL. Spanning cysteine to phenylalanine, the CDR3 consists of 14 amino acids. Just CDR3 DNA is preserved here, 42 bases in frame from base 1.

Amplification of TCR beta CDR3 regions was carried out from RNA transcripts. For the first round of RT-PCR on the TCR CDR3, the HTBI primer set was used together with the Qiagen OneStep RT-PCR kit. A second multiplex PCR round built the libraries, followed by size selection and purification. The libraries were sequenced on an Illumina HiSeq2000 using paired-end 100 bp reads. Per the source publication's procedure: Raw data were processed with SOAPnuke, discarding reads with adapters, uncalled bases, mean Phred below 15, or no exact constant-primer or identifier match. High-quality paired reads were merged with COPE v1.2.5, and unique nucleotide sequences were defined as clonotypes. MiTCR v1.1 was used to align clonotypes to the IMGT TRBV, TRBD and TRBJ reference segments. Analysis was restricted to V-J combinations with a frequency above 0.0001, which covered about 99% of repertoires. The TCS score was defined as the ratio of F50 (clonal expansion) to E x V (chaos), calculated using BLOSUM62-based TCRdist between CDR3 peptides within each V-J. Welch's t-statistics and random forest reduced fewer than 550 V-J features to fewer than 15, which were used in a naive Bayes classifier (R e1071). TCRdb applied fastp at Q25 and MiXCR to the public reads, then kept only in-frame beta chains. Duplicate CDR3 protein sequences are folded into a single record with the most common DNA and genes. The V and J calls and clone size are TCRdb's, not the authors'. This sample comprises 600,000 to 650,000 distinct CDR3 sequences, roughly 17% of them detected only once. The top ten clones comprise around 4% of the sample.

The chain is made from TRBV4-1 and TRBJ2-7, with the D segment identity uncertain. The source material was blood. This TCR was recovered from a woman aged 25 to 39 with Graves' hyperthyroidism. The CDR3 sequence is CASSQVGSGYEQYF. The bases are TGCGCCAGCAGCCAAGTGGGGTCGGGCTACGAGCAGTACTTC.